This T cell receptor beta chain was sequenced during a study of T cell changes during pregnancy in multiple sclerosis. Trimming removed 0 bases from V and 1 base from J; junction bases left unmatched: 9. Germline CDR1 and CDR2: SGDLS and YYNGEE. The CDR3 contains 18 residues. TCRdb's copy holds only in-frame clones and misses some; the assay was immunoSEQ multiplex PCR. The sample lists roughly 85,000 clones, 90% to 95% occurring once. This receptor was taken from a female donor with multiple sclerosis, enrolled in a pregnancy study. This chain links TRBV9 with TRBJ2-7; TRBD1 matches at 11 bases. The sequenced sample was peripheral blood, obtained in the first trimester of pregnancy. In nucleotides, the CDR3 is TGTGCCAGCAGCGTAGGAGTTCCGGGACAGGGGGTATCCTACGAGCAGTACTTC. This encodes CASSVGVPGQGVSYEQYF.